This is a list of T cell receptor beta chains from one sample in a study of molecular identifiers for immune sequencing clone quantification. TCRdb recomputed calls from the PCR reads with MiXCR, one row per CDR3 protein. The repertoire holds 550,000 to 750,000 distinct CDR3 sequences, just under 20% seen once, with roughly 0.85% in the top ten. Specimen: naive CD8+ T cells from blood, with Jurkat cell RNA spiked in. These receptors were taken from a human donor in good health. Some libraries in this study had Jurkat cell RNA spiked in. Both conserved end residues are part of each CDR3. The D gene is left open where the match is weak. Clone size is not always given. Where it is, it says once, few, many or a class for expanded clones.

clone_size j_call v_call d_call cdr3_aa cdr3_nt
many TRBJ1-4 TRBV28 - CASSPSREKLFF TGTGCCAGCAGTCCCTCACGTGAAAAACTGTTTTTT
many TRBJ2-1 TRBV4-3 - CASSQDRSGLAALGQFF TGCGCCAGCAGCCAAGATCGAAGTGGTTTAGCGGCTTTAGGGCAGTTCTTC
many TRBJ2-6 TRBV27 - CASSLWGQSRSGANVLTF TGTGCCAGCAGTTTATGGGGGCAATCTAGGTCTGGGGCCAACGTCCTGACTTTC
many TRBJ1-2 TRBV6-1 TRBD1 CASSGQGGGYTF TGTGCCAGCAGTGGACAGGGGGGCGGCTACACCTTC
many TRBJ2-7 TRBV4-3 TRBD1 CASSQYRDRGPTYEQYF TGCGCCAGCAGCCAATACCGCGACAGGGGTCCCACCTACGAGCAGTACTTC
many TRBJ2-5 TRBV7-9 TRBD1 CASSSDRVAETQYF TGTGCCAGCAGCTCGGACAGGGTGGCAGAGACCCAGTACTTC
many TRBJ2-3 TRBV29-1 - CSVAGGRKTDTQYF TGCAGCGTTGCCGGGGGGCGCAAAACAGATACGCAGTATTTT
- TRBJ1-1 TRBV9 - CASSGLQQGNTEAFF TGTGCCAGCAGCGGACTTCAACAGGGTAACACTGAAGCTTTCTTT
many TRBJ1-4 TRBV3-1 - CASSQVNDEKLFF TGTGCCAGCAGCCAAGTTAACGATGAAAAACTGTTTTTT
- TRBJ2-3 TRBV19 - CASSWSGVVVTDTQYF TGTGCCAGTAGTTGGTCCGGGGTTGTAGTTACAGATACGCAGTATTTT
- TRBJ2-5 TRBV20-1 - CSAREGVSMISGRETQYF TGCAGTGCTAGAGAGGGGGTTTCCATGATATCTGGAAGAGAGACCCAGTACTTC
many TRBJ2-7 TRBV4-3 - CASSQGDGTYEQYF TGCGCCAGCAGCCAAGGGGACGGGACCTACGAGCAGTACTTC
- TRBJ1-1 TRBV27 TRBD1 CASSIQTGDTEAFF TGTGCCAGCAGTATTCAAACAGGGGACACTGAAGCTTTCTTT
many TRBJ2-3 TRBV6-2/TRBV6-3 - CASSYARSTDTQYF TGTGCCAGCAGTTACGCCCGTAGCACAGATACGCAGTATTTT
many TRBJ2-3 TRBV20-1 TRBD2 CSAEGLEFTDTQYF TGCAGTGCTGAAGGACTAGAATTCACAGATACGCAGTATTTT
many TRBJ1-2 TRBV7-2 - CASRYVPGQSYTF TGTGCCAGCAGATACGTTCCGGGCCAGTCCTACACCTTC
many TRBJ1-1 TRBV7-2 - CASSLFGWTEAFF TGTGCCAGCAGCTTATTCGGTTGGACTGAAGCTTTCTTT
- TRBJ2-1 TRBV11-3 TRBD1 CASSTRDRDNEQFF TGTGCCAGCAGCACCCGGGACAGAGACAATGAGCAGTTCTTC
- TRBJ2-3 TRBV9 TRBD2 CASSVEGLAGLGADTQYF TGTGCCAGCAGCGTAGAAGGACTAGCGGGATTAGGTGCAGATACGCAGTATTTT
few TRBJ2-1 TRBV12-3/TRBV12-4 TRBD2 CASSRAGAFDEQFF TGTGCCAGCAGTCGAGCGGGAGCTTTCGATGAGCAGTTCTTC
many TRBJ1-5 TRBV7-2 - CASSSAQGYQPQHF TGTGCCAGCAGTTCTGCCCAGGGCTATCAGCCCCAGCATTTT
many TRBJ1-5 TRBV20-1 - CSARDEVRTGQPQHF TGCAGTGCTAGAGATGAAGTCCGGACGGGACAGCCCCAGCATTTT
many TRBJ2-1 TRBV4-1 - CASSQAVPGTKVRDEQFF TGCGCCAGCAGCCAAGCCGTGCCAGGAACGAAGGTTCGCGATGAGCAGTTCTTC
many TRBJ2-3 TRBV7-9 - CASSHHHRLETPDTQYF TGTGCCAGCAGCCACCATCACCGTTTGGAGACCCCAGATACGCAGTATTTT
many TRBJ2-5 TRBV27 - CASSLSGALGAQYF TGTGCCAGCAGTTTATCAGGGGCGCTAGGGGCCCAGTACTTC
- TRBJ2-1 TRBV6-2/TRBV6-3 TRBD2 CASSLLAGGANEQFF TGTGCCAGCAGCTTACTAGCGGGGGGGGCGAATGAGCAGTTCTTC
few TRBJ2-1 TRBV11-3 TRBD2 CASSSSGTSGRYNEQFF TGTGCCAGCAGCTCGTCCGGGACTAGCGGGAGGTACAATGAGCAGTTCTTC
many TRBJ2-7 TRBV7-6 - CASSPGRAGYEQYF TGTGCCAGCAGCCCCGGACGAGCTGGGTACGAGCAGTACTTC
many TRBJ2-3 TRBV19 TRBD2 CASSMASSGGLSTDTQYF TGTGCCAGTAGTATGGCCTCTAGCGGGGGCCTAAGCACAGATACGCAGTATTTT
many TRBJ2-5 TRBV10-3 - CAISDLGGQETQYF TGTGCCATCAGTGACTTGGGGGGCCAAGAGACCCAGTACTTC
few TRBJ2-1 TRBV12-3/TRBV12-4 TRBD2 CASRPTSVIINEQFF TGTGCCAGCAGACCGACTAGCGTAATTATCAATGAGCAGTTCTTC
few TRBJ2-7 TRBV9 - CASSKGWTVSSYEQYF TGTGCCAGCAGCAAAGGGTGGACAGTCAGCTCCTACGAGCAGTACTTC
many TRBJ2-3 TRBV24-1 - CATSGPGLPDTQYF TGTGCCACCAGTGGTCCAGGGCTTCCAGATACGCAGTATTTT
- TRBJ2-1 TRBV7-9 TRBD1 CANSPDRTGWFPEQLF TGTGCCAACAGCCCCGACCGGACAGGTTGGTTTCCTGAGCAGCTCTTC
- TRBJ1-2 TRBV6-2/TRBV6-3 - CAGGHPGDSKLANYGYTF TGTGCCGGCGGCCACCCCGGTGACAGTAAACTAGCTAACTATGGCTACACCTTC
- TRBJ2-7 TRBV20-1 - CSASSQLNSYEQYF TGCAGTGCTAGTTCGCAGTTAAACTCCTACGAGCAGTACTTC
many TRBJ2-5 TRBV6-2/TRBV6-3 - CASSYSNYQSGDTQYF TGTGCCAGCAGTTACTCGAACTACCAATCGGGGGACACCCAGTACTTC
few TRBJ1-2 TRBV9 - CASSVAGTPLNYGYTF TGTGCCAGCAGCGTAGCCGGGACACCCCTTAACTATGGCTACACCTTC
many TRBJ2-7 TRBV7-9 - CASSPNGGTYEQYF TGTGCCAGCAGCCCCAATGGAGGGACCTACGAGCAGTACTTC
- TRBJ1-1 TRBV20-1 - CSARGSLVGVTTEASF TGCAGTGCTAGAGGCTCCCTCGTGGGGGTTACTACTGAAGCTTCCTTT
few TRBJ2-3 TRBV15 - CATSSERQITDTQYF TGTGCCACCAGCAGTGAGAGACAGATCACAGATACGCAGTATTTT
- TRBJ1-1 TRBV19 - CAGKGLPGNTEAFF TGTGCCGGTAAGGGTCTGCCCGGTAACACTGAAGCTTTCTTT
many TRBJ2-4 TRBV4-1 - CASSQDRRDKYF TGCGCCAGCAGCCAAGATCGCAGGGACAAGTACTTC
- TRBJ2-7 TRBV9 - CASSPWDGAYGQYF TGTGCCAGCAGCCCCTGGGACGGCGCCTACGGGCAGTACTTC
many TRBJ2-7 TRBV19 - CASSRGTNPYEQYF TGTGCCAGTAGCCGTGGGACGAACCCCTACGAGCAGTACTTC
many TRBJ2-3 TRBV28 - CASRPTLEISTDTQYF TGTGCCAGCAGACCCACACTGGAGATAAGCACAGATACGCAGTATTTT
many TRBJ2-1 TRBV11-2 - CASSPPGSSYNEQFF TGTGCCAGCAGCCCCCCGGGGAGCTCCTACAATGAGCAGTTCTTC
many TRBJ2-1 TRBV7-2 TRBD1 CASSLEGARNEQFF TGTGCCAGCAGCTTAGAGGGGGCCAGGAATGAGCAGTTCTTC
many TRBJ2-3 TRBV5-1 TRBD2 CASSYALAGGPEDTQYF TGCGCCAGCAGCTACGCGCTAGCGGGGGGGCCCGAAGATACGCAGTATTTT
many TRBJ2-7 TRBV13 TRBD2 CASSPASAGGRWEQYF TGTGCCAGCAGCCCAGCCTCCGCGGGGGGGCGGTGGGAGCAGTACTTC
many TRBJ2-7 TRBV10-1 - CASSESGFLYEQYF TGCGCCAGCAGTGAGTCGGGGTTTCTGTACGAGCAGTACTTC
many TRBJ1-5 TRBV21-1 - CASSRTQGCCPDSNQPQHF TGTGCCAGCAGCAGAACACAGGGGTGCTGTCCCGATAGCAATCAGCCCCAGCATTTT
many TRBJ1-4 TRBV6-5 TRBD1 CASSRDSFATNEKLFF TGTGCCAGCAGTAGGGACAGCTTTGCAACTAATGAAAAACTGTTTTTT